The entry that follows covers one TCR beta chain sequence. No antigen is known for it. By phenotype, naive CD8+ T cells were CD45RO-CCR7+CD27+CD95-. The data stem from a study of CXCR3-negative and CXCR3-positive naive CD8 T cells. Findings and limits, study-wide: Naive CXCR3-positive and CXCR3-negative cells shared similar TRBV-TRBJ usage, unlike memory cells. Similarly elevated diversity marked both naive subsets, with memory CD8+ cells showing far lower diversity. A higher hydrophobicity marked the TRB CDR3s of CXCR3-positive naive cells versus CXCR3-negative naive cells.

It was by 5' RACE with UMI labels that the TRB cDNA libraries were prepared. TCRdb re-called the 5' RACE reads and shows each CDR3 protein once, DNA omitted. Here the sample table reports some 130,000 distinct CDR3 sequences. This clonotype originated in a human donor in good health. Some clones in this sample may be carry-over from other donors' samples. What was sequenced was naive CXCR3+ CD8+ T cells from blood. Subset specified: CD45RO-CCR7+CD27+CD95- naive CD8+ T cells expressing CXCR3 (TNR3+).

The CDR3 loop reads CSVEREEETQYF. V is TRBV29-1 and J is TRBJ2-5; there is no DNA to check the TCRdb D call of TRBD2. Germline loops: CDR1 SQVTM, CDR2 ANQGSEA. This CDR3 region has 12 residues.